This TCR beta chain emerged from a study of regulatory T cells in long-lasting Graves disease. Study background: Patients newly diagnosed with Graves' had been on antithyroid drugs for under 3 months. Points from the study as a whole: With persistent disease, TRBV28, TRBJ1-2 and TRBJ2-5 were the favored segments.

CDR3 regions were amplified by Arm-PCR using iRepertoire HTBI primers to build TCR beta libraries. MiXCR, applied by TCRdb to the multiplex PCR reads, yields one record per CDR3 protein. Among under 800,000 distinct CDR3 sequences, about 15% were seen once, and the ten largest hold around 18%. To note about this clonotype: Its target is not known.

CDR3 length equals 12 residues. Deletions cut 4 bases from V and 6 bases from J, with 8 bases between. CDR1 and CDR2 from the germline V gene are SGHDT and YYEEEE. Time point described: newly diagnosed GD, antithyroid drugs for less than 3 months. Preparation of the TCR library used RNA extracted from PBMCs. It was by American Thyroid Association guidelines that Graves' disease was diagnosed. This sample also appeared in a second study, on T cells in Graves' hyperthyroidism and ophthalmopathy. In that study: First-round RT-PCR of the TCR CDR3 relied on the HTBI primer set.

This receptor was obtained from a woman younger than 45 with Graves disease. Specimen: peripheral blood mononuclear cells (PBMCs), collected at new diagnosis, from a patient treated with antithyroid drugs. This chain uses TRBV5-6 with TRBJ1-5; D unresolved. Here the CDR3 reads CASSAISQPQHF. The CDR3 DNA follows: TGTGCCAGCAGCGCAATAAGTCAGCCCCAGCATTTT.